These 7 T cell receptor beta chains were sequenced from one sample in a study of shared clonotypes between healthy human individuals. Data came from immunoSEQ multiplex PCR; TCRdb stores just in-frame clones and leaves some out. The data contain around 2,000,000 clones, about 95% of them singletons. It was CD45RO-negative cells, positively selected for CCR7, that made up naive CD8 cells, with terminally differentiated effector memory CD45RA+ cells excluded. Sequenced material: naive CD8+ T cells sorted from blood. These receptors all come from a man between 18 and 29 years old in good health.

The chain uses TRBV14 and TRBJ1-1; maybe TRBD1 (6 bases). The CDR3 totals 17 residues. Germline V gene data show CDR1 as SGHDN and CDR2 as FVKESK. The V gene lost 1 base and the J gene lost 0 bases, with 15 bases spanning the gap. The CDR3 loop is CASSQGVSGGLNTEAFF. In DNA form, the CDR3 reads TGTGCCAGCAGCCAAGGGGTAAGCGGGGGCCTGAACACTGAAGCTTTCTTT. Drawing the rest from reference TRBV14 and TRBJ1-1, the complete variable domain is EAGVTQFPSHSVIEKGQTVTLRCDPISGHDNLYWYRRVMGKEIKFLLHFVKESKQDESGMPNNRFLAERTGGTYSTLKVQPAELEDSGVYFCASSQGVSGGLNTEAFFGQGTRLTVV.

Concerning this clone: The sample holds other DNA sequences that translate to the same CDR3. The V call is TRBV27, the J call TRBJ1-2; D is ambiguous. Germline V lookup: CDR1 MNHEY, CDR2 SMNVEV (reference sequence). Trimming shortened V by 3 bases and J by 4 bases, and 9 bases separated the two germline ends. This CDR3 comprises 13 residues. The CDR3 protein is CASSLAAGYGYTF. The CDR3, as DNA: TGTGCCAGCAGTTTGGCGGCCGGCTATGGCTACACCTTC.

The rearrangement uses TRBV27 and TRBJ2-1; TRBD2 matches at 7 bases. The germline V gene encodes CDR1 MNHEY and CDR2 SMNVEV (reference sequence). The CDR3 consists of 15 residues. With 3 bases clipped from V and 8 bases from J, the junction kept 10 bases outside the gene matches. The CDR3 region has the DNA TGTGCCAGCAGTTTCGGTGGGAGGGCCAGCTATGAGCAGTTCTTC. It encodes CASSFGGRASYEQFF.

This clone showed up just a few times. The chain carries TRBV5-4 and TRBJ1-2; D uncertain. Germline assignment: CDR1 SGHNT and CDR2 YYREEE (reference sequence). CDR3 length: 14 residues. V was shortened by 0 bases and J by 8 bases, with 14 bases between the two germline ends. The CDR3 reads CASSLDGVSYGYTF. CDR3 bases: TGTGCCAGCAGCTTGGACGGGGTCTCCTACGGCTACACCTTC.

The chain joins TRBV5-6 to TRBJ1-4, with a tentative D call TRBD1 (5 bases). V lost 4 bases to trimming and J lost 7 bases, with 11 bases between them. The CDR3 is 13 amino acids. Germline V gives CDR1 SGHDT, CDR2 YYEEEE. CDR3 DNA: TGTGCCAGCAGCACCGGGACTGTTGAAAAACTGTTTTTT. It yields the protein CASSTGTVEKLFF.

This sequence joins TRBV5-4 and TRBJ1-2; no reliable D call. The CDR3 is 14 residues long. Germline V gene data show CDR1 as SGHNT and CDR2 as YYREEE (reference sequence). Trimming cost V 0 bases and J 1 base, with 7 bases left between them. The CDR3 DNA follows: TGTGCCAGCAGCTTGGAGTACAATAACTATGGCTACACCTTC. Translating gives CASSLEYNNYGYTF.

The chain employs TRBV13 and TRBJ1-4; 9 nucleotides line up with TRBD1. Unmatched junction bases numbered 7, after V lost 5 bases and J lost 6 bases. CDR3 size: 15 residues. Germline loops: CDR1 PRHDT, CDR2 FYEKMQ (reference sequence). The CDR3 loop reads CASSAPGTGYEKLFF. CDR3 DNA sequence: TGTGCCAGCAGCGCCCCCGGGACAGGGTATGAAAAACTGTTTTTT.